The entry below gives a single TCR beta chain sequence along with its context. Its antigen is still unknown. The method was immunoSEQ multiplex PCR; TCRdb's version includes in-frame clones alone and lacks a portion of them. The table shows about 10,000 clones, with roughly 87% occurring only once. Germline V lookup: CDR1 SGHTA, CDR2 FQGNSA. The CDR3 is 16 residues long. The ends lost 5 bases at V and 0 bases at J; junction bases unmatched: 6. This record belongs to a study of STAT3 mutations in large granular lymphocyte leukemia. Overall study results and limits: Every T-cell large granular lymphocyte leukemia patient had at least one immunodominant TCR beta clonotype. In several patients, dominant TCR clone burden exceeded STAT3 mutant burden.

The TCR sequence derives from a man aged 55-75 years with T-cell large granular lymphocyte leukemia. Some clones in this sample may be carry-over from other donors' samples. Material: peripheral blood mononuclear cells. This chain connects TRBV7-2 to TRBJ2-3, with 9 bases matching TRBD1. The CDR3 nucleotides are TGTGCCAGCAGCGCCCGACAGGGGGGCAGCACAGATACGCAGTATTTT. This translates into CASSARQGGSTDTQYF. Together with reference TRBV7-2 and TRBJ2-3, the CDR3 gives the full variable domain: GAGVSQSPSNKVTEKGKDVELRCDPISGHTALYWYRQSLGQGLEFLIYFQGNSAPDKSGLPSDRFSAERTGGSVSTLTIQRTQQEDSAVYLCASSARQGGSTDTQYFGPGTRLTVL.